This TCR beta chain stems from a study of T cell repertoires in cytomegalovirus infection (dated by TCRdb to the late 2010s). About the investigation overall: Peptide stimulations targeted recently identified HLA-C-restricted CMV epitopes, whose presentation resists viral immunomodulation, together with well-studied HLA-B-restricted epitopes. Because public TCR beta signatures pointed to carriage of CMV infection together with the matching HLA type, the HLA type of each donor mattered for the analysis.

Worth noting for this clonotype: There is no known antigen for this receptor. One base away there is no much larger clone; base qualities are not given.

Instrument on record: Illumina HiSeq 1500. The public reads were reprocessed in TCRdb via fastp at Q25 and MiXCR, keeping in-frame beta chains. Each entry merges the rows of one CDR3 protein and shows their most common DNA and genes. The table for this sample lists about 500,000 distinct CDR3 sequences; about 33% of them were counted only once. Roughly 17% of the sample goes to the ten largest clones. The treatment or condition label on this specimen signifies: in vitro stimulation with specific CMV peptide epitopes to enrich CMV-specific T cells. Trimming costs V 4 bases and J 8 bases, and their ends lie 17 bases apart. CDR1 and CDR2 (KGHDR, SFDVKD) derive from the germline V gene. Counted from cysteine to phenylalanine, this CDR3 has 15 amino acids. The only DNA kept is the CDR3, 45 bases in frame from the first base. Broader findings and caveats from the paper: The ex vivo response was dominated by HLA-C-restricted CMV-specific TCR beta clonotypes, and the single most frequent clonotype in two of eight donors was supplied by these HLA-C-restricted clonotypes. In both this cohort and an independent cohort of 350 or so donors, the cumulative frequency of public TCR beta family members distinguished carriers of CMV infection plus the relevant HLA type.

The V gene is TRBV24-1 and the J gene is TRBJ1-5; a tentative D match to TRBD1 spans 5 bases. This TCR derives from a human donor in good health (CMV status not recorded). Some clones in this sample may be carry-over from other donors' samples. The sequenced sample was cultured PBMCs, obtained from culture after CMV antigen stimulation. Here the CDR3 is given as CATSDPSGGQEPQHF. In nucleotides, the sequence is TGTGCCACCAGTGACCCCAGTGGGGGTCAGGAGCCCCAGCATTTT.